This T cell receptor (beta chain) was observed in a study of CD8 T cells in Susac syndrome. RNA amounts of about 0.5 to 1 ug underwent reverse transcription with random hexamers. TCRdb re-called the immunoSEQ multiplex PCR reads with MiXCR, one entry per CDR3 protein. Among around 270,000 distinct CDR3 sequences listed, 85% were seen once. This clonotype was seen a handful of times. The length of the CDR3 is 16 residues. With V trimmed by 5 bases and J by 6 bases, 6 bases remained unmatched. The germline V gene encodes CDR1 SEHNR and CDR2 FQNEAQ (reference sequence). The chain links TRBV7-9 to TRBJ2-1, with 14 bases matching TRBD2. The sequence was obtained from a human donor with multiple sclerosis. Material: CD8+ T cells from PBMCs. The DNA of the CDR3 is TGTGCCAGCAGCCCCCGACTAGCGGGAGGGGGCAATGAGCAGTTCTTC. Amino acid sequence: CASSPRLAGGGNEQFF.